There are many counts of the clone carrying this T cell receptor beta chain. The antigen is undetermined. The missing CDR3 end, 3 residues past where the read stops, is filled in from the germline J gene. The CDR3 is made up of 12 amino acids. Germline values: CDR1 SGHDN, CDR2 FVKESK. V was clipped by 3 bases and J by 9 bases; unmatched bases: 2. This record belongs to a study of T cell clonality in common variable immunodeficiency. General observations from the study: Common variable immunodeficiency TCR beta sequences reportedly had fewer deletions and N-nucleotide insertions.

TCRdb's copy holds only in-frame clones and misses some; the assay was immunoSEQ multiplex PCR. The sample has about 34,000 clones, none seen only once. Of CVID subjects, 15 were female and 29 male, mean age approximately 41. Specimen: peripheral blood mononuclear cells. This chain links TRBV14 with TRBJ2-1; 7 bases agree with TRBD2. This receptor was taken from a human donor with common variable immunodeficiency. The CDR3 region is CASSQRTSEQFF. Incomplete CDR3 DNA: TGTGCCAGCAGCCAGCGGACTAGTGAG.